This TCR beta chain was captured by sequencing in a study of blood T cell repertoires in COVID-19. The overall study: Whether acute or convalescent, the COVID-19 samples came from the United States, Italy and Spain.

Sequenced by immunoSEQ multiplex PCR; TCRdb stores in-frame clones only, minus some. Among approximately 290,000 clones, around 85% were seen once, and the ten largest hold 0.75% to 0.95%. Followed longitudinally, the Seattle patients had been enrolled during active infection. This CDR3 is built from 15 residues. Germline V gives CDR1 MDHEN, CDR2 SYDVKM. Trimming cost V 5 bases and J 4 bases, with 15 bases left between them. V usage is TRBV28 and J usage is TRBJ2-1; possible D gene TRBD2, 7 bases. The TCR originated in a human donor with COVID-19, enrolled during active disease. The donor label of this sample is uncertain. The sample consisted of peripheral blood. The CDR3, as DNA: TGTGCCAGCAGTAGACTAGCAGGGGTTTACAATGAGCAGTTCTTC. Translated, it gives CASSRLAGVYNEQFF.